This note documents a single T cell receptor beta chain sequence. In the authors' workflow: Estimated nucleated cell counts came from reference gene primer amplification. The repertoire was sequenced with immunoSEQ multiplex PCR; TCRdb's copy has only in-frame clones and lacks some. The V and J calls and clone size come from that table; D and trimming were worked out from the DNA. The sample includes about 200,000 clones, 85% to 90% of them seen just once. This entry is derived from a study of blood T cell repertoires in COVID-19. Looking at the study overall: COVID-19 samples from acute and convalescent phases originated in the United States, Italy and Spain. Sample material is recorded as cDNA or gDNA derived from T cells, B-cell-depleted T cells, or PBMCs.

The germline V gene has CDR1 SEHNR and CDR2 FQNEAQ (reference sequence). V shed 10 bases and J 0 bases; nucleotides not matched to a gene: 7. The CDR3 extends over 14 amino acids. The source of this sequence is a man in his forties with active or convalescent COVID-19. The rearrangement joins TRBV7-9 to TRBJ2-3; 7 positions match TRBD2. The sample consisted of peripheral blood. CDR3 sequence reads: CATTAGTSTDTQYF. In DNA, the CDR3 is TGTGCCACCACAGCGGGGACTAGCACAGATACGCAGTATTTT.